This T cell receptor beta chain was identified during a study of shared clonotypes between healthy human individuals. Assay execution took place at the deep level. The protocol was immunoSEQ multiplex PCR, while the TCRdb copy is restricted to in-frame clones and leaves out a portion. This sample has roughly 1.4 million clones, with about 98.5% found just once. Germline lookup yields CDR1 MDHEN and CDR2 SYDVKM. The germline V and J ends were trimmed by 3 bases and 5 bases, with 5 bases remaining between them. CDR3 size: 12 residues. Nashville, Tennessee was home to all donors, each a Caucasian adult. The source of this sequence is a man under 40 in good health. Sequencing was performed on naive CD4+ T cells sorted from blood. The sample's subset: CD45RA+ positively selected. This chain connects TRBV28 to TRBJ1-5; D remains unclear. The CDR3 region is CASSFLDQPQHF. The CDR3 DNA is TGTGCCAGCAGTTTTCTGGATCAGCCCCAGCATTTT.